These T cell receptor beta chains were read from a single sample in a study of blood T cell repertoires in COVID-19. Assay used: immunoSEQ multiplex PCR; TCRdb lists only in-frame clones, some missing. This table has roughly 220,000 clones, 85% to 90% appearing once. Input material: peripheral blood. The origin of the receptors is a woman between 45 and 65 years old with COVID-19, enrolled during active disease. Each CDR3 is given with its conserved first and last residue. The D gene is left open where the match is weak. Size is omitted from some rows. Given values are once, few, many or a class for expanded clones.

DNA: TGTGCCAGCTCACTCGGGCCAAGACAGCCATCTTCTTTCGGGACCCAGTACTTC
CDR3: CASSLGPRQPSSFGTQYF
size: .
J: TRBJ2-5
V: TRBV18
D: .

DNA: TGTGCCAGCAGCTCGACAGGGTCCCCACGTAATTCACCCCTCCACTTT
CDR3: CASSSTGSPRNSPLHF
size: .
J: TRBJ1-6
V: TRBV3-1/TRBV3-2
D: TRBD1

DNA: TGTGCCAGCAGCTTAACCAGGGGCGCAGATCGCGTTGGCTACACCTTC
CDR3: CASSLTRGADRVGYTF
size: .
J: TRBJ1-2
V: TRBV7-9
D: .

DNA: TGTGCCAGCTTACGGACAGGGAGCTCCTATAATTCACCCCTCCACTTT
CDR3: CASLRTGSSYNSPLHF
size: once
J: TRBJ1-6
V: TRBV5-6
D: TRBD1

DNA: TGTGCCAGCAGCCAGAGTAGCGGGGGCGGGCAAGAGACCCAGTACTTC
CDR3: CASSQSSGGGQETQYF
size: .
J: TRBJ2-5
V: TRBV3-1/TRBV3-2
D: TRBD2

DNA: TGTGCCAGCAGTACCCGACAGGGGAGCTACACCTTC
CDR3: CASSTRQGSYTF
size: .
J: TRBJ1-2
V: TRBV12-3/TRBV12-4
D: TRBD1

DNA: TGTGCCAGCCTACAGGGCCCTGAAGCTTTCTTT
CDR3: CASLQGPEAFF
size: few
J: TRBJ1-1
V: TRBV19
D: .

DNA: TGTGCCAGCAGCTTAAGTTCGGTCGGGGGTTCACCCCTCCACTTT
CDR3: CASSLSSVGGSPLHF
size: .
J: TRBJ1-6
V: TRBV7-8
D: .

DNA: TGTGCCAGCAGCTTAGGACAGGGCTCGAATGGCTACACCTTC
CDR3: CASSLGQGSNGYTF
size: .
J: TRBJ1-2
V: TRBV7-9
D: TRBD1

DNA: TGTGCCAGCAGCCCCCGCAGGAGGGGAGAGACTGAAGCTTTCTTT
CDR3: CASSPRRRGETEAFF
size: .
J: TRBJ1-1
V: TRBV11-2
D: .

DNA: TGTGCCTGGAGAACGAGCTCCTATAATTCACCCCTCCACTTT
CDR3: CAWRTSSYNSPLHF
size: once
J: TRBJ1-6
V: TRBV30
D: .

DNA: TGTGCCAGCAGCCCACTAGCGGGGTTCACAGATACGCAGTATTTT
CDR3: CASSPLAGFTDTQYF
size: once
J: TRBJ2-3
V: TRBV3-1/TRBV3-2
D: TRBD2

DNA: TGTGCCAGCAGTTTGACTAGCGGGGGAAGCTCCTACAATGAGCAGTTCTTC
CDR3: CASSLTSGGSSYNEQFF
size: .
J: TRBJ2-1
V: TRBV7-8
D: TRBD2

DNA: TGCGCCAGCAGCCAAGAGGGACTAGCGGGGGCCGATACGCAGTATTTT
CDR3: CASSQEGLAGADTQYF
size: .
J: TRBJ2-3
V: TRBV4-1
D: TRBD2

DNA: TGTGCCAGCAGCCGCCGCACCGGGACAGGGGGTGAAGAGCAGTACTTC
CDR3: CASSRRTGTGGEEQYF
size: .
J: TRBJ2-7
V: TRBV7-8
D: TRBD1

DNA: TGTGCCAGCAGCGTAGCTCGGGGGACAGATACGCAGTATTTT
CDR3: CASSVARGTDTQYF
size: .
J: TRBJ2-3
V: TRBV9
D: .

DNA: TGCGCCAGCAGTGAGTCGGGTGGTCTAGCGTCCACAGATACGCAGTATTTT
CDR3: CASSESGGLASTDTQYF
size: .
J: TRBJ2-3
V: TRBV10-2
D: .

DNA: TGTGCCAGCACAAAGGGGGGGGATTACAATGAGCAGTTCTTC
CDR3: CASTKGGDYNEQFF
size: few
J: TRBJ2-1
V: TRBV27
D: .